The rows below give T cell receptor beta chains drawn from one sample of a study of T cells in Graves' hyperthyroidism and ophthalmopathy. TCRdb recomputed calls from the multiplex PCR reads with MiXCR, one row per CDR3 protein. The top ten hold about half of the sample, which has 490,000 or so distinct CDR3 sequences, 22% seen once. Sequencing was done on a sample of blood. These receptor sequences come from a woman in her seventies with Graves' ophthalmopathy. CDR3s include the opening cysteine and the closing phenylalanine or tryptophan. D genes are given only for firm matches. Rows give clone size only sometimes, using once, few, many, or a class for an expanded clone.

>TRBV5-1|few|TRBJ2-1|TRBD2
CASSLGPAGGIDEQFF
>TRBV11-2|many|TRBJ2-7|NA
CASRRRLDGSNEQYF
>TRBV27|few|TRBJ2-5|TRBD2
CASSWIAGPQETQYF
>TRBV20-1|few|TRBJ1-2|NA
CSASLPFTPPGDYGYTF
>TRBV6-1|few|TRBJ1-6|TRBD1
CASSLSTGNNSPLHF
>TRBV20-1|NA|TRBJ2-1|TRBD2
CSTRGTGRADNEQFF
>TRBV2|NA|TRBJ1-4|NA
CASTVPGGNEKLFF
>TRBV28|NA|TRBJ1-4|NA
CASSRPVGLTNEKLFF
>TRBV28|many|TRBJ1-2|TRBD1
CASSPGGQGANYGYTF
>TRBV6-1|many|TRBJ2-5|TRBD2
CASSGLAGVETQYF
>TRBV5-1|few|TRBJ2-1|TRBD2
CASSLASGLNNEQFF
>TRBV7-9|few|TRBJ1-1|TRBD1
CASSHRQGAAEAFF
>TRBV28|NA|TRBJ2-7|NA
CASTGTNYEQYF
>TRBV5-1|NA|TRBJ1-2|NA
CASSTGRPYGYTF
>TRBV5-1|few|TRBJ1-4|NA
CASSGSGTGHEKLFF
>TRBV7-2|NA|TRBJ2-1|TRBD1
CASSFRLGQGANEQFF
>TRBV12-3/TRBV12-4|NA|TRBJ1-3|NA
CASNSFRHTIYF
>TRBV12-3/TRBV12-4|many|TRBJ1-5|NA
CASTRDLPDQPQHF
>TRBV2|many|TRBJ2-5|TRBD2
CASSEIITSGNQETQYF
>TRBV18|NA|TRBJ2-5|NA
CASSPHRGRETQYF
>TRBV18|NA|TRBJ1-2|TRBD1
CASSPTTGLHYGYTF
>TRBV12-3/TRBV12-4|few|TRBJ2-1|NA
CASSLAATWGNEQFF
>TRBV28|few|TRBJ2-1|NA
CASSLLAAPYNEQFF
>TRBV19|many|TRBJ1-1|NA
CASSTEAVWDMNTEAFF
>TRBV20-1|NA|TRBJ2-7|TRBD2
CSAKLAGAREQYF
>TRBV10-2|many|TRBJ1-2|NA
CASGAGRLGYTF
>TRBV19|NA|TRBJ2-1|NA
CASSTPLAGISYNEQFF
>TRBV20-1|NA|TRBJ2-1|TRBD1
CSARPDRGVMGEQFF
>TRBV10-3|many|TRBJ2-3|NA
CAISSRPTDTQYF
>TRBV12-3/TRBV12-4|many|TRBJ1-1|NA
CASSLWGLSTEAFF
>TRBV5-1|NA|TRBJ2-1|NA
CASSWGRGRGGPNEQFF
>TRBV30|once|TRBJ2-1|NA
CAWSLGGPKFF
>TRBV10-3|few|TRBJ1-3|NA
CAIRGFNGNTIYF
>TRBV7-9|NA|TRBJ1-2|NA
CASSPPRTLYGYTF
>TRBV11-3|NA|TRBJ2-2|TRBD2
CASSSAGDGAGELFF
>TRBV2|few|TRBJ2-7|NA
CAIGDTPYEQYF
>TRBV7-2|NA|TRBJ2-3|TRBD1
CASGRRLQGTDTQYF
>TRBV10-3|few|TRBJ2-2|TRBD2
CAISESGRVTGELFF
>TRBV12-5|few|TRBJ2-3|NA
CASGLVRIRQATFTDTQYF
>TRBV7-9|NA|TRBJ2-3|NA
CASSLMDTKYF
>TRBV20-1|NA|TRBJ2-1|NA
CSAIRGLGNEQFF
>TRBV5-1|once|TRBJ1-1|NA
CASSLGRGRNTEAFF
>TRBV20-1|few|TRBJ2-7|NA
CSAKGHREQYF
>TRBV5-1|many|TRBJ2-7|NA
CASSSSAYEQYF
>TRBV12-3/TRBV12-4|few|TRBJ1-5|TRBD1
CASSLEAGGVNQPQHF
>TRBV9|NA|TRBJ1-1|NA
CASSVGRAGNTEAFF
>TRBV7-2|NA|TRBJ2-1|TRBD2
CASSLLAGAFDEQFF
>TRBV11-2|NA|TRBJ2-2|TRBD2
CASTSSLGLAGGLTGELFF
>TRBV20-1|few|TRBJ2-3|TRBD2
CSANDGRETTDTQYF
>TRBV5-5|NA|TRBJ2-1|NA
CASSSDFDEQFF
>TRBV28|many|TRBJ2-1|TRBD1
CASFGQGKGYNEQFF